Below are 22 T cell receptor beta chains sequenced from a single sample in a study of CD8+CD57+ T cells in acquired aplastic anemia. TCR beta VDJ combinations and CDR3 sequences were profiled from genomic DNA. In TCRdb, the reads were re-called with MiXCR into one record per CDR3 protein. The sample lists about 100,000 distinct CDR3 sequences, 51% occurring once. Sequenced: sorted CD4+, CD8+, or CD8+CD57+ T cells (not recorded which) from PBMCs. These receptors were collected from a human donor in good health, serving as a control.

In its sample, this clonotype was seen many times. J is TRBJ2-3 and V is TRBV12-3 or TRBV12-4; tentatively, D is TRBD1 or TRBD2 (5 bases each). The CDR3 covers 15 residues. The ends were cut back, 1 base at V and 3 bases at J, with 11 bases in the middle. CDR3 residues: CASSLEGSWTDTQYF. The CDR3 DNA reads TGTGCCAGCAGTTTAGAGGGGAGTTGGACAGATACGCAGTATTTT.

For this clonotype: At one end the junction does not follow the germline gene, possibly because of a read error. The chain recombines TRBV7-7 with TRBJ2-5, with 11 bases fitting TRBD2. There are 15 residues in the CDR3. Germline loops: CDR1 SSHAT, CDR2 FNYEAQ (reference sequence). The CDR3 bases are TGTGCTAGCAGCCCGATAGCGGGGGGGCAAGAGACCCAGTACTTC. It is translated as CASSPIAGGQETQYF. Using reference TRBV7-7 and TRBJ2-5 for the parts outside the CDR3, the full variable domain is GAGVSQSPRYKVTKRGQDVTLRCDPISSHATLYWYQQALGQGPEFLTYFNYEAQPDKSGLPSDRFSAERPEGSISTLTIQRTEQRDSAMYRCASSPIAGGQETQYFGPGTRLLVL.

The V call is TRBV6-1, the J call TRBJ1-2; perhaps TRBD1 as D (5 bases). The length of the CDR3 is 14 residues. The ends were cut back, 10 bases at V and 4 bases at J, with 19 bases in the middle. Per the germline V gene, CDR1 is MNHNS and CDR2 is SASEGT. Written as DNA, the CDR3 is TGTGCCACCCTGGTGGGGGGGGAAGGCTATGGCTACACCTTC. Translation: CATLVGGEGYGYTF.

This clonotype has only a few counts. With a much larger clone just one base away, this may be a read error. DNA of the CDR3: TGTGCCGGCAGCTTAGAAACAGCGATGAACACTGAAGCTTTCTTT. Translated: CAGSLETAMNTEAFF. The chain has TRBV11-2 and TRBJ1-1; D is uncertain. The CDR3 has 15 amino acids. Germline CDR1 SGHAT, CDR2 FQNNGV.

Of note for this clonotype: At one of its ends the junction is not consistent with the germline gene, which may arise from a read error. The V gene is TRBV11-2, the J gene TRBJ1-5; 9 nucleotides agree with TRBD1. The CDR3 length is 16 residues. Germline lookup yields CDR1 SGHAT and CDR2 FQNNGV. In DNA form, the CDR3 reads TGTGCCAGCAGCTTAGGCCCCGGGACAGGGCATCAGCCTCAGCATTTT. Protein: CASSLGPGTGHQPQHF. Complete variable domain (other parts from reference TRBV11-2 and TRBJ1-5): EAGVAQSPRYKIIEKRQSVAFWCNPISGHATLYWYQQILGQGPKLLIQFQNNGVVDDSQLPKDRFSAERLKGVDSTLKIQPAKLEDSAVYLCASSLGPGTGHQPQHFGDGTRLSIL.

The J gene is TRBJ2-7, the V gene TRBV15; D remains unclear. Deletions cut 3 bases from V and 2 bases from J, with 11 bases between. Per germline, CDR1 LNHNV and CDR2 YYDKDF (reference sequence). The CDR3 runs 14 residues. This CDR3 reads CATSSIDGTYEQYF. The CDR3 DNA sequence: TGTGCCACCAGCAGCATTGACGGAACCTACGAGCAGTACTTC.

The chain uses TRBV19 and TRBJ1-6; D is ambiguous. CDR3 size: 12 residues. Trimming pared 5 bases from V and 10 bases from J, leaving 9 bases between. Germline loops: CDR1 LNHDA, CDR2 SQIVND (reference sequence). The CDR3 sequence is CASSGPGSPLHF. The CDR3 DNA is TGTGCCAGTAGTGGGCCTGGCTCACCCCTCCACTTT.

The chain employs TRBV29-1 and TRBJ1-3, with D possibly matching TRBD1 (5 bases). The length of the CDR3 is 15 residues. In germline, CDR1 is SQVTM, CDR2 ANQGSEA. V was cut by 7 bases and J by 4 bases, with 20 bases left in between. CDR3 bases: TGCAGCGCGTGGACAAGTGGTTATTCGGGAAACACCATATATTTT. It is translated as CSAWTSGYSGNTIYF.

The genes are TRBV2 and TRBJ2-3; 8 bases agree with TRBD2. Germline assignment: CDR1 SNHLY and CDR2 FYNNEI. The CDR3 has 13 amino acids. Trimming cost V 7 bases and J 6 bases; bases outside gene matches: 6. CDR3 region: CASKGLDQDTQYF. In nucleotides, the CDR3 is TGTGCCAGCAAGGGACTAGATCAGGATACGCAGTATTTT.

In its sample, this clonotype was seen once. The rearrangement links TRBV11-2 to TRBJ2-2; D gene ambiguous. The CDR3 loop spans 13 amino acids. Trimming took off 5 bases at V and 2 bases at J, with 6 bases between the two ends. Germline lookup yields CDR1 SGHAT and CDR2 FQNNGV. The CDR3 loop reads CASSDRNTGELFF. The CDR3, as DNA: TGTGCCAGCAGCGATCGAAACACCGGGGAGCTGTTTTTT.

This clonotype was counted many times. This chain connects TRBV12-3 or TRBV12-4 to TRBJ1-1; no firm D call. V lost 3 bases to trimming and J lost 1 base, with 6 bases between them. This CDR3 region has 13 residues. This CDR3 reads CASSLSGNTEAFF. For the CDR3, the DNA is TGTGCCAGCAGTTTGAGTGGGAACACTGAAGCTTTCTTT.

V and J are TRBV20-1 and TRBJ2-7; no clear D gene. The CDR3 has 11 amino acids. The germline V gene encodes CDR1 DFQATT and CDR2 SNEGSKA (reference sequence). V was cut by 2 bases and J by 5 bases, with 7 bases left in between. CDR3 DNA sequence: TGCAGTGCTAGACGTCGGGACGAGCAGTACTTC. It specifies CSARRRDEQYF.

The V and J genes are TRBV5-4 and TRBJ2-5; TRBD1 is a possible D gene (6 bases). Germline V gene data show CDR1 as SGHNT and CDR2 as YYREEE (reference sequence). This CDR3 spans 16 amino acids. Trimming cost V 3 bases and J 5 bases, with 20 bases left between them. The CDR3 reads CASSYTGFVKGETQYF. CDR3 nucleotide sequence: TGTGCCAGCAGCTACACAGGGTTCGTGAAGGGGGAGACCCAGTACTTC.

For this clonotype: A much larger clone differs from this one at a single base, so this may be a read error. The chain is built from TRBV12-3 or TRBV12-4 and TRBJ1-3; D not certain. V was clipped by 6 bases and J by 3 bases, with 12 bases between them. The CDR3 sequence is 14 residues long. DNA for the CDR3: TGTGCCAGCAGCCTACACGGCTTTGGAAACACCATATATTTT. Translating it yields CASSLHGFGNTIYF.

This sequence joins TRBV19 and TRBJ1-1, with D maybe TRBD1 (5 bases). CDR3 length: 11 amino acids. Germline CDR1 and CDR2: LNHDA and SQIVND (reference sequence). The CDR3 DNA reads TGTGCGACTGGGGGATGGACTGAAGCTTTCTTT. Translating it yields CATGGWTEAFF.

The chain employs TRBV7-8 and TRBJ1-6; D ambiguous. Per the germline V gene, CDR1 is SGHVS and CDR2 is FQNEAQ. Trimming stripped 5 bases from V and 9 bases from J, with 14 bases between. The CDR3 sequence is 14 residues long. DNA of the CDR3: TGTGCCAGCAGCATAAGGGAGGGTGGTTCACCCCTCCACTTT. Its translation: CASSIREGGSPLHF. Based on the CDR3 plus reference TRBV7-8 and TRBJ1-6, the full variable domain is GAGVSQSPRYKVAKRGQDVALRCDPISGHVSLFWYQQALGQGPEFLTYFQNEAQLDKSGLPSDRFFAERPEGSVSTLKIQRTQQEDSAVYLCASSIREGGSPLHFGNGTRLTVT.

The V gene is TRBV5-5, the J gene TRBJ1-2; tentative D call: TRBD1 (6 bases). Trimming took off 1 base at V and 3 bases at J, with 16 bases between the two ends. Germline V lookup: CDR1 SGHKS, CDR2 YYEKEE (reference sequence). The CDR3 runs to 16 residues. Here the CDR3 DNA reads TGTGCCAGCAGCTTGCGCGGGGGGGCAGGAGACTATGGCTACACCTTC. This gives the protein CASSLRGGAGDYGYTF.

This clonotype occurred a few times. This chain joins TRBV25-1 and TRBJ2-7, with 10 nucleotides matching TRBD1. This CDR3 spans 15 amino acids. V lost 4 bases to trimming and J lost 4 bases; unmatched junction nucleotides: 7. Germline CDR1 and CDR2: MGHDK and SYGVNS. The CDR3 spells CASSARVGQGYEQYF. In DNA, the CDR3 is TGTGCCAGCAGTGCTAGAGTGGGACAGGGGTACGAGCAGTACTTC.

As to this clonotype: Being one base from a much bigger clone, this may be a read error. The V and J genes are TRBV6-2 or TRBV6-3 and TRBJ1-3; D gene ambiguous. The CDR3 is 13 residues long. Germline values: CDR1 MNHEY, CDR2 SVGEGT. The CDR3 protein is CASSSQDGTTIYF. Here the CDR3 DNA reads TGTGCCAGCAGTTCCCAGGACGGAACCACCATATATTTT.

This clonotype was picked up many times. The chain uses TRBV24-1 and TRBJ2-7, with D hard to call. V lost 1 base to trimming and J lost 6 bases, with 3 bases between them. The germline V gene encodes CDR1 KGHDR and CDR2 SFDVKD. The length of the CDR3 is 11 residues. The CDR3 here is CATSDFSEQYF. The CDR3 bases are TGTGCCACCAGTGATTTCTCCGAGCAGTACTTC.

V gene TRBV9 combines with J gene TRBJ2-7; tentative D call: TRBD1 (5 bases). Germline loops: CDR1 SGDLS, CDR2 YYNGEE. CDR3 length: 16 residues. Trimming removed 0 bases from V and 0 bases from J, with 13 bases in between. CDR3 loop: CASSVVRTGSSYEQYF. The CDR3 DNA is TGTGCCAGCAGCGTAGTTAGAACAGGTTCCTCCTACGAGCAGTACTTC.

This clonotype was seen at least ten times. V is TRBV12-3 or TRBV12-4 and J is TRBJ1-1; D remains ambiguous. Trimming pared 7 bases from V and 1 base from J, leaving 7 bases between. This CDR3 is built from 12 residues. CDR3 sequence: CASMAGNTEAFF. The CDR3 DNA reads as TGTGCCAGCATGGCGGGGAACACTGAAGCTTTCTTT.